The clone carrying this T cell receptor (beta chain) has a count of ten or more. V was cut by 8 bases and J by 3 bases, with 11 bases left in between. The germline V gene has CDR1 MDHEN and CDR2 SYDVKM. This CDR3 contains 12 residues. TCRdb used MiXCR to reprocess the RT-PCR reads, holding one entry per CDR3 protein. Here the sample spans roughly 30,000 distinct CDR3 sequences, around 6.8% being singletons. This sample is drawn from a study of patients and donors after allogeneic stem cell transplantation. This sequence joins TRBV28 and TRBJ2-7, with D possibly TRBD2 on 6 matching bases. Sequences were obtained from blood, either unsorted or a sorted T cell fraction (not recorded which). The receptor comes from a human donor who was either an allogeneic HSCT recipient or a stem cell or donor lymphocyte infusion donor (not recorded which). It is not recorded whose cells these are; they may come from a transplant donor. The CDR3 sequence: CASWDLHYEQYF. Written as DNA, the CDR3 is TGTGCCAGCTGGGACTTGCACTACGAGCAGTACTTC.